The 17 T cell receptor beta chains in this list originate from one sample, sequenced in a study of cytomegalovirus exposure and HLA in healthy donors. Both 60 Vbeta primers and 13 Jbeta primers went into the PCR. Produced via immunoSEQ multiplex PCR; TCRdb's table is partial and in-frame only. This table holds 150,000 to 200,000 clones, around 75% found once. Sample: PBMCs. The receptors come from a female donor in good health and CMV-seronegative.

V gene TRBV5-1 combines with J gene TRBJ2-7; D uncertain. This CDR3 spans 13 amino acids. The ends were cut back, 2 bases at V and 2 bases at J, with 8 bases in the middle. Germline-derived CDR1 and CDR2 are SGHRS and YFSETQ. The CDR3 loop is CASSLDGAYEQYF. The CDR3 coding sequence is TGCGCCAGCAGCTTAGACGGAGCCTACGAGCAGTACTTC.

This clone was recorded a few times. This CDR3 is CASSLDRDTEAFF. The CDR3 DNA reads TGTGCCAGCAGCTTGGACAGGGACACTGAAGCTTTCTTT. The chain has TRBV4-2 and TRBJ1-1, with 8 bases matching TRBD1. V lost 5 bases to trimming and J lost 3 bases; unmatched junction nucleotides: 2. CDR3 length: 13 amino acids. The germline CDR1 and CDR2 sequences are LGHNA and YNFKEQ.

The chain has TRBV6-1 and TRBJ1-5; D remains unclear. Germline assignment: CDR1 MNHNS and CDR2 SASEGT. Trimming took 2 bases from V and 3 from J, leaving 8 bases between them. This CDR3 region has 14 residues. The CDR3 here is CASSEFYSNQPQHF. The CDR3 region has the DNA TGTGCCAGCAGTGAATTTTATTCCAATCAGCCCCAGCATTTT.

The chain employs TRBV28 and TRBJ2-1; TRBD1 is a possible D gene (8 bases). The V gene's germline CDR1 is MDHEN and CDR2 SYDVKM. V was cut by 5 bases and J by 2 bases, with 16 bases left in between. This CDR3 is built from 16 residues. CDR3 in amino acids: CASSGGVQGAYNEQFF. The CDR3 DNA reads TGTGCCAGCAGTGGGGGGGTACAGGGGGCCTACAATGAGCAGTTCTTC. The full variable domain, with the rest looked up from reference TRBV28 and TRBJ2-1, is DVKVTQSSRYLVKRTGEKVFLECVQDMDHENMFWYRQDPGLGLRLIYFSYDVKMKEKGDIPEGYSVSREKKERFSLILESASTNQTSMYLCASSGGVQGAYNEQFFGPGTRLTVL.

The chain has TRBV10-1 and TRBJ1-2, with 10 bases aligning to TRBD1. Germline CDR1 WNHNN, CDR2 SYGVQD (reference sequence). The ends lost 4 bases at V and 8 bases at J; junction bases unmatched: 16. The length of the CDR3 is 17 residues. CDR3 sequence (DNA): TGCGCCAGCAGTGGGGACAGGGGCCTCCTCCCTCCTAGGGGCTACACCTTC. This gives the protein CASSGDRGLLPPRGYTF.

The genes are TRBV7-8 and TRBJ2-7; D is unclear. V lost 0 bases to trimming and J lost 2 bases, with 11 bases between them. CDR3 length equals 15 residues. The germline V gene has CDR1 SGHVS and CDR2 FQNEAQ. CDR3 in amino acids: CASSLAPGSTYEQYF. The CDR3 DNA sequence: TGTGCCAGCAGCTTAGCTCCAGGTTCAACCTACGAGCAGTACTTC.

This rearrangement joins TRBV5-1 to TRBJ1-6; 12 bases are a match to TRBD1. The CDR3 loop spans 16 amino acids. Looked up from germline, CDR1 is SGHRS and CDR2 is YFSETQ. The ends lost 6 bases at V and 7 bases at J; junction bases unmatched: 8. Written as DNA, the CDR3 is TGCGCCAGCAAAGGAGGGACAGGGGGCCAAAATTCACCCCTCCACTTT. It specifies CASKGGTGGQNSPLHF.

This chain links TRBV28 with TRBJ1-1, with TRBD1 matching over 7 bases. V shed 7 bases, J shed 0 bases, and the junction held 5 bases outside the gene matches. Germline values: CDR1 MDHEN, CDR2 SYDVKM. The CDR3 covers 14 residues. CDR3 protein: CASIEGAMNTEAFF. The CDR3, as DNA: TGTGCCAGCATAGAGGGGGCCATGAACACTGAAGCTTTCTTT.

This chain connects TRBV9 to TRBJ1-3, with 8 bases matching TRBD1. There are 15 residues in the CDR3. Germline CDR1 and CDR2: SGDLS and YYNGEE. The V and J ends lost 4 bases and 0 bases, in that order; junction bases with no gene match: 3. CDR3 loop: CASSLTGASGNTIYF. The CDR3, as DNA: TGTGCCAGCAGCCTGACAGGGGCCTCTGGAAACACCATATATTTT.

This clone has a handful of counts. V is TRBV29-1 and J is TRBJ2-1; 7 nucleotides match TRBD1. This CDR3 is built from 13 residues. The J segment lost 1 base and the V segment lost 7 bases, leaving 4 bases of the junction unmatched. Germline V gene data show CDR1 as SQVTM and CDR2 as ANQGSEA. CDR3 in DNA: TGCAGCGCCCGGACAGGTTCCTACAATGAGCAGTTCTTC. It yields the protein CSARTGSYNEQFF.

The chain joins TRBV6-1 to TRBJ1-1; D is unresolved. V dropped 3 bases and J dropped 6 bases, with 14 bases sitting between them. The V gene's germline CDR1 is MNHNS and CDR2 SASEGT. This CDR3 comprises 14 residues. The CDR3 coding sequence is TGTGCCAGCAGTGAGTATATCGGAGGGTCTGAAGCTTTCTTT. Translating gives CASSEYIGGSEAFF.

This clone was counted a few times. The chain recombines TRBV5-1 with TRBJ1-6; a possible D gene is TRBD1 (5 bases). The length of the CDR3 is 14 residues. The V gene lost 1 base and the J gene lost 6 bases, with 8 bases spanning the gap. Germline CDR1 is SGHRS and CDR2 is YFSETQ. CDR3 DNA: TGCGCCAGCAGCTTGCAGGGTGGTAATTCACCCCTCCACTTT. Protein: CASSLQGGNSPLHF.

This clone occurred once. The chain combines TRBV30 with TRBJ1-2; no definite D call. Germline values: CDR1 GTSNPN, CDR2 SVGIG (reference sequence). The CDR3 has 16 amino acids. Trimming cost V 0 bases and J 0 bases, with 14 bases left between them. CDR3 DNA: TGTGCCTGGAGTGTAAACCTACGAGATCCTAACTATGGCTACACCTTC. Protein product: CAWSVNLRDPNYGYTF.

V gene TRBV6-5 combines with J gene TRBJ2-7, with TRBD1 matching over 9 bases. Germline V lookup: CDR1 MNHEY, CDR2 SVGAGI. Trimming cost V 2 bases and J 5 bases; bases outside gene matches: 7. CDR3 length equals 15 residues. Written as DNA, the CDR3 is TGTGCCAGCAGTTACACAGGGGGCGCATCGAACGAGCAGTACTTC. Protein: CASSYTGGASNEQYF.

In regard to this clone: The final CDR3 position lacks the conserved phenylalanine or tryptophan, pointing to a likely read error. CDR3 amino acids: CASSPRAQGGTEAFL. The CDR3, as DNA: TGCGCCAGCAGTCCTAGAGCTCAGGGCGGCACTGAAGCTTTCCTT. The chain recombines TRBV4-1 with TRBJ1-1, with a possible D match to TRBD1 (5 bases). V shed 6 bases and J shed 4 bases, with 18 bases lying between them. CDR1 and CDR2 from the germline V gene are MGHRA and YSYEKL. The CDR3 covers 15 residues.

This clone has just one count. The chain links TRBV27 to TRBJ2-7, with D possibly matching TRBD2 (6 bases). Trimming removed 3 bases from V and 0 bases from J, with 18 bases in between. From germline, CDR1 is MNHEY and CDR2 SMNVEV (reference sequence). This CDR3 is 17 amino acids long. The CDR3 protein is CASSFRLTSLYSYEQYF. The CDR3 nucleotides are TGTGCCAGCAGTTTTCGCCTGACTAGTTTATACTCCTACGAGCAGTACTTC.

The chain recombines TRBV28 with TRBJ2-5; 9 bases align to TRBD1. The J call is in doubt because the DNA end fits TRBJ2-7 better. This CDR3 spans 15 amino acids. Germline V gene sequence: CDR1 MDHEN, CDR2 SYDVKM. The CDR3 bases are TGTGCCAGCAGTTTAAGAGGGGGACAGGGAAACGAGCAGTACTTC. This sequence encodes CASSLRGGQGNEQYF.